The T cell receptor (beta chain) described here comes from a study of cytomegalovirus exposure and HLA in healthy donors. Notes on the study in general: TCR beta sequences reportedly predicted most subjects' HLA-A and HLA-B alleles accurately. Earlier results showed most TCR beta V segments being productive about 87% or about 30% of the time.

This clone has only one observation. Its antigen is not known. The study ran its PCR with 60 Vbeta and 13 Jbeta primers. Here immunoSEQ multiplex PCR was the method, and the copy in TCRdb shows in-frame clones only, minus some. The sample yields some 270,000 clones, nearly 95% seen once. Germline V lookup: CDR1 LGHNA, CDR2 YNFKEQ. Trimming left V 0 bases short and J 4 bases short, with 15 bases between. CDR3 length equals 16 residues. The sequencing input was PBMCs. The TCR comes from a girl aged 2 to 9 in good health and CMV-seronegative. The chain recombines TRBV4-2 with TRBJ1-2; D is uncertain. In DNA, the CDR3 is TGTGCCAGCAGCCAAGAAGGCCCGGGAAAAGTCTATGGCTACACCTTC. This translates into CASSQEGPGKVYGYTF.